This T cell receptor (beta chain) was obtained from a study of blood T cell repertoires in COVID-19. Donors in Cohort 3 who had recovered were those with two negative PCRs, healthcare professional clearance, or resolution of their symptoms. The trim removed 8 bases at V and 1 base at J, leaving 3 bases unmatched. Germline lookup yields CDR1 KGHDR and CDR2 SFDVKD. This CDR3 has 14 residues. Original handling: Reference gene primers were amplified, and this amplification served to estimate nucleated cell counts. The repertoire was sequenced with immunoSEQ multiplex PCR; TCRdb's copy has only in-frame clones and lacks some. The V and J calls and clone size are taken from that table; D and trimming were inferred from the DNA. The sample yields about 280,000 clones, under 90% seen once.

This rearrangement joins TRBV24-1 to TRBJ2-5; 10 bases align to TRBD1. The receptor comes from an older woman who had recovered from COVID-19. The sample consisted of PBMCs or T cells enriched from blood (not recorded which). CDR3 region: CATKGQGVQETQYF. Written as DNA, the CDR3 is TGTGCCACCAAAGGACAGGGGGTCCAAGAGACCCAGTACTTC.